The TCR beta chain under discussion was sequenced for a study of blood T cell repertoires in COVID-19. As for the study in general: In each case, the material was cDNA or gDNA derived from T cells, B-cell-depleted T cells, or PBMCs.

Authors' analysis steps: Estimates of nucleated cell counts were drawn from the amplification of reference gene primers. Data came from immunoSEQ multiplex PCR; TCRdb stores just in-frame clones and leaves some out. V, J and clone size are taken as reported in that table, and D and trimming were inferred from the DNA itself. The table shows some 83,000 clones, with approximately 80% occurring only once. The sample consisted of peripheral blood. The clonotype comes from a man aged 50-59 years with acute or convalescent COVID-19.

CDR3 bases: TGTGCTAGTGGTCCGAGGACAGCCCCGAGAGGGTACAATGAGCAGTTCTTC. Protein product: CASGPRTAPRGYNEQFF. V and J are TRBV12-5 and TRBJ2-1, with a tentative D call TRBD1 (6 bases). The CDR3 length is 17 residues. V gave up 5 bases and J gave up 4 bases, with 21 bases separating them. Germline loops: CDR1 LGHNT, CDR2 FRNRAP. Supplemented by reference TRBV12-5 and TRBJ2-1, the full variable domain reads DARVTQTPRHKVTEMGQEVTMRCQPILGHNTVFWYRQTMMQGLELLAYFRNRAPLDDSGMPKDRFSAEMPDATLATLKIQPSEPRDSAVYFCASGPRTAPRGYNEQFFGPGTRLTVL.